This T cell receptor beta chain was identified in a study of beta chain features in type 1 diabetes. V was cut by 4 bases and J by 2 bases, with 10 bases left in between. CDR1 is PRHDT and CDR2 is FYEKMQ in the germline V gene (reference sequence). This CDR3 is built from 14 residues. Sort purity for all populations was recorded as exceeding 98%. The study reverse transcribed the entire isolated RNA, so it sequenced expressed TCRB transcripts. The repertoire was sequenced with immunoSEQ multiplex PCR; TCRdb's copy has only in-frame clones and lacks some. This sample has some 700,000 clones, with around 15% found just once. Whole-study findings and limits: Moderate yet significant TCRB CDR3 shortening was seen in Type 1 diabetes patients in all four CD4+ subsets.

This clone was seen only a few times. What it binds is not known. The rearrangement links TRBV13 to TRBJ2-3, with D perhaps TRBD2 (6 bases). This TCR was recovered from a man between 18 and 35 years old with type 1 diabetes. The sample taken for sequencing was naive CD4+ T cells from blood. The CDR3 sequence: CASSSGTPTDTQYF. CDR3 bases: TGTGCCAGCAGCTCCGGGACTCCCACAGATACGCAGTATTTT.